This T cell receptor beta chain was observed in a study of beta chain features in type 1 diabetes. Points from the study as a whole: Reads derived from cDNA could over-represent cells showing high TCR expression. PCR might pick shorter templates more often, in the same way for patients and controls. Shorter TCRB CDR3s, moderately but significantly so, marked every one of the four CD4+ subsets in Type 1 diabetes patients.

Isolated RNA was reverse transcribed in full, so expressed TCRB transcripts were sequenced. Produced via immunoSEQ multiplex PCR; TCRdb's table is partial and in-frame only. The data hold about 620,000 clones, with about 14% observed a single time. This clone was detected only a few times. Its antigen is not known. This CDR3 spans 15 amino acids. Germline V gene data show CDR1 as SQVTM and CDR2 as ANQGSEA. V gave up 7 bases and J gave up 0 bases, with 15 bases separating them. Cell sorting via CD45RO/CCR7/CD25/CD127/CD95/CD27 was performed to obtain CD4+ naive, central memory, regulatory and stem cell-like memory cells.

This receptor was identified in a man between 18 and 29 years old in good health. The chain has TRBV29-1 and TRBJ1-4; D is perhaps TRBD1 (6 bases). Sequenced input: naive CD4+ T cells from blood. CDR3 sequence: CSAWTAGTTNEKLFF. The CDR3 DNA follows: TGCAGCGCATGGACAGCTGGGACAACTAATGAAAAACTGTTTTTT.